A single sample is the source of the 18 T cell receptor beta chains below, sequenced in a study of cytomegalovirus exposure and HLA in healthy donors. TCRdb's table, derived via immunoSEQ multiplex PCR, lists solely in-frame clones and lacks some. Of tens of thousands of clones listed, about 96% are singletons. Material for sequencing was PBMCs. These receptors all stem from a man younger than 30 in good health and CMV-seronegative.

The chain uses TRBV27 and TRBJ1-5, with 7 bases matching TRBD1. The CDR3 has 14 amino acids. Trimming took 5 bases from V and 3 from J; bases not matched to a gene: 4. The germline V gene encodes CDR1 MNHEY and CDR2 SMNVEV (reference sequence). As DNA, the CDR3 is TGTGCCAGCAGTGTGACAGGGAACAATCAGCCCCAGCATTTT. It translates to CASSVTGNNQPQHF.

J is TRBJ1-2 and V is TRBV5-1, with a tentative D call TRBD1 (5 bases). The V gene's germline CDR1 is SGHRS and CDR2 YFSETQ. V was cut by 3 bases and J by 2 bases, with 17 bases left in between. The CDR3 consists of 16 residues. The CDR3 region has the DNA TGCGCCAGCAGCTCGGACACCGGGAGTTGGAACTATGGCTACACCTTC. Its translation is CASSSDTGSWNYGYTF.

The chain is built from TRBV19 and TRBJ2-5; 7 nucleotides line up with TRBD2. Germline V gene lookup returns CDR1 LNHDA and CDR2 SQIVND (reference sequence). The CDR3 spans 14 residues. V shed 5 bases and J 4 bases; nucleotides not matched to a gene: 7. The CDR3 region is CASSPRGRGETQYF. Written as DNA, the CDR3 is TGTGCCAGTAGTCCTCGAGGGAGGGGAGAGACCCAGTACTTC.

The CDR3 region has the DNA TGTGCCAGCAGCTCACTAGCGGGAGGGCCGACAGATACGCAGTATTTT. This gives the protein CASSSLAGGPTDTQYF. The chain links TRBV7-3 to TRBJ2-3; 13 nucleotides align to TRBD2. Trimming took 4 bases from V and 3 from J; bases not matched to a gene: 4. In germline, CDR1 is SGHTA, CDR2 FQGTGA. The CDR3 sequence is 16 residues long.

V and J are TRBV30 and TRBJ1-5, with D unclear. The CDR3 runs to 13 residues. V shed 3 bases and J shed 3 bases, with 9 bases lying between them. Germline V gene lookup returns CDR1 GTSNPN and CDR2 SVGIG (reference sequence). CDR3 in amino acids: CAWSQMLNQPQHF. CDR3 coding DNA: TGTGCCTGGAGCCAGATGCTCAATCAGCCCCAGCATTTT.

The chain is built from TRBV6-4 and TRBJ1-2, with D possibly being TRBD1 (5 bases). This CDR3 is 12 amino acids long. The germline V gene has CDR1 MRHNA and CDR2 SNTAGT. V lost 6 bases to trimming and J lost 4 bases, with 9 bases between them. This chain's CDR3 is CASRGQGYGYTF. The DNA of the CDR3 is TGTGCCAGCAGAGGGCAGGGCTATGGCTACACCTTC.

V gene TRBV5-1 combines with J gene TRBJ2-7, with 9 bases lining up with TRBD2. Germline loops: CDR1 SGHRS, CDR2 YFSETQ. Trimming took 4 bases from V and 2 from J; bases not matched to a gene: 7. This CDR3 contains 15 residues. CDR3 in amino acids: CASSPVAGVPYEQYF. CDR3 bases: TGCGCCAGCAGCCCCGTAGCGGGAGTGCCCTACGAGCAGTACTTC.

This clone was found once. V and J are TRBV21-1 and TRBJ2-7; TRBD1 is taken as the D call from the table, unchecked against the DNA. TRBV21-1 is assigned pseudogene status. The CDR3 runs to 11 residues. The CDR3 DNA reads TGTGCCAGCAGCAACAGGGGCGAGCAGTACGTC. It yields the protein CASSNRGEQYV.

V usage is TRBV10-3 and J usage is TRBJ2-2; the match to TRBD2 covers 9 bases. The trim removed 4 bases at V and 5 bases at J, leaving 8 bases unmatched. The germline CDR1 and CDR2 sequences are ENHRY and SYGVKD. The CDR3 loop spans 16 amino acids. The CDR3 here is CAISVREGARTGELFF. The CDR3 DNA reads as TGTGCCATCAGTGTGCGGGAGGGGGCGAGGACCGGGGAGCTGTTTTTT.

This chain connects TRBV6-5 to TRBJ1-3, with D hard to call. The ends were cut back, 7 bases at V and 2 bases at J, with 12 bases in the middle. CDR1 and CDR2 (germline): MNHEY, SVGAGI. CDR3 length equals 14 residues. CDR3 in DNA: TGTGCCAGCATCTCTCCTAAGACTGGAAACACCATATATTTT. Its protein product is CASISPKTGNTIYF.

This rearrangement joins TRBV7-8 to TRBJ2-1, with a tentative D call TRBD2 (5 bases). CDR3 length: 16 residues. The germline CDR1 and CDR2 sequences are SGHVS and FQNEAQ. Trimming took off 2 bases at V and 6 bases at J, with 17 bases between the two ends. CDR3 in amino acids: CASSLFRFRGGNEQFF. CDR3 nucleotides: TGTGCCAGCAGCTTATTTCGTTTTCGCGGAGGCAATGAGCAGTTCTTC.

The chain recombines TRBV4-2 with TRBJ2-1, with D uncertain. The V gene lost 3 bases and the J gene lost 5 bases, with 14 bases spanning the gap. This CDR3 region has 15 residues. Germline V gene data show CDR1 as LGHNA and CDR2 as YNFKEQ. CDR3 bases: TGTGCCAGCAGCCAGGAAGACATCCGAGACAATGAGCAGTTCTTC. Its protein product is CASSQEDIRDNEQFF.

The chain links TRBV9 to TRBJ2-3; D perhaps matches TRBD2 (5 bases). The CDR3 runs to 14 residues. Germline CDR1 is SGDLS and CDR2 is YYNGEE. V was trimmed by 3 bases and J by 6 bases, leaving 14 bases between them. Here the CDR3 reads CASSEAGGWDTQYF. The CDR3 DNA follows: TGTGCCAGCAGCGAAGCAGGCGGGTGGGATACGCAGTATTTT.

The J gene is TRBJ1-5, the V gene TRBV19; D is undetermined. From germline, CDR1 is LNHDA and CDR2 SQIVND (reference sequence). Between the trimmed V and J ends, which lost 5 bases and 6 bases, there was a span of 8 bases. This CDR3 region has 12 residues. The CDR3 protein is CASSYVAQPQHF. The CDR3, as DNA: TGTGCCAGTAGTTATGTAGCTCAGCCCCAGCATTTT.

The CDR3: CASSPRGGYGYTF. CDR3 DNA sequence: TGTGCCAGCAGCCCGAGGGGGGGTTATGGCTACACCTTC. The chain employs TRBV9 and TRBJ1-2; the D gene is possibly TRBD1 (6 bases). Trimming pared 4 bases from V and 5 bases from J, leaving 12 bases between. From germline, CDR1 is SGDLS and CDR2 YYNGEE. This CDR3 has 13 residues.

V gene TRBV12-5 combines with J gene TRBJ1-4; 9 bases are a match to TRBD1. Germline V gene lookup returns CDR1 LGHNT and CDR2 FRNRAP. This CDR3 has 17 residues. Germline trimming cut 2 bases from V and 8 bases from J; bases unmatched to any gene: 12. CDR3 nucleotides: TGTGCTAGTGGTTTGAGACTTGTGGGACAGGGTGGAGAAAAACTGTTTTTT. Its translation: CASGLRLVGQGGEKLFF.

This chain uses TRBV6-5 with TRBJ2-5, with TRBD1 matching 9 bases. CDR3 size: 15 residues. Germline values: CDR1 MNHEY, CDR2 SVGAGI. V dropped 6 bases and J dropped 2; count of bases not matched to a gene: 7. In DNA, the CDR3 is TGTGCCAGCAGACGGACAGGGGCGCAACAAGAGACCCAGTACTTC. It encodes CASRRTGAQQETQYF.

This chain connects TRBV28 to TRBJ1-5; the D is unclear. Trimming removed 3 bases from V and 1 base from J, with 7 bases in between. Germline CDR1 is MDHEN and CDR2 is SYDVKM. CDR3 length: 14 residues. The DNA for the CDR3 is TGTGCCAGCAGTTTGGCGGTGAGCAATCAGCCCCAGCATTTT. This sequence encodes CASSLAVSNQPQHF.